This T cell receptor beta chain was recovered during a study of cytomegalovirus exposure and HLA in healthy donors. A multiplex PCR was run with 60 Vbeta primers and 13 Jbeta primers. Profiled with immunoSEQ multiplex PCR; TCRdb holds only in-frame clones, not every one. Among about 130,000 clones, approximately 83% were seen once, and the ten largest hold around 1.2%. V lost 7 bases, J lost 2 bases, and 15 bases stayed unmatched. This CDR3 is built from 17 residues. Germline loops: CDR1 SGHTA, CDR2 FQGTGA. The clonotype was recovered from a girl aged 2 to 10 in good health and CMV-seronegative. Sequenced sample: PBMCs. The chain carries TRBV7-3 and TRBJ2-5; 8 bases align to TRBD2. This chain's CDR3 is CASNRPWREVIQETQYF. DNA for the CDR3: TGTGCCAGCAACCGTCCGTGGCGGGAGGTGATACAAGAGACCCAGTACTTC.